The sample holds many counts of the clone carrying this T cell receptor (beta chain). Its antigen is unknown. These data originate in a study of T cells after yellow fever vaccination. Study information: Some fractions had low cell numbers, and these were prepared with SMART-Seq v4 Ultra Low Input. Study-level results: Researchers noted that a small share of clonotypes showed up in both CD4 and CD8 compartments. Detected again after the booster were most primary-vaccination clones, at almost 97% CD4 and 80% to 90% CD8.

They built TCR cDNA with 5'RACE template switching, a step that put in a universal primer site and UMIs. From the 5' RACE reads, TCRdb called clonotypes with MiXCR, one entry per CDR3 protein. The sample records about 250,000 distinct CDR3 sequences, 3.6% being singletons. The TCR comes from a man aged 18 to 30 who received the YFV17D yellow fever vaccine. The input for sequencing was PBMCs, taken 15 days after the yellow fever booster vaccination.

CDR3 sequence: CASIFGEGGPEAFF. As DNA, the CDR3 is TGTGCCAGCATTTTCGGGGAGGGGGGGCCTGAAGCTTTCTTT. V is TRBV2 and J is TRBJ1-1; the D gene is possibly TRBD1 (6 bases). Germline CDR1 is SNHLY and CDR2 is FYNNEI. The CDR3 is made up of 14 amino acids. With 7 bases removed from V and 6 bases from J, the gap between germline ends came to 18 bases.